Listed below are T cell receptor beta chains from one sample, sequenced in a study of immune aging and cytomegalovirus after organ transplant. Antigens for these TCRs are unknown. TCRdb reanalysed the single-cell sequencing reads using MiXCR and keeps one entry per CDR3 protein. Here the sample table reports several distinct CDR3 sequences. The sample was CMV peptide-activated CD4+ and CD8+ T cells sorted from blood, taken at five time points, pooled. These receptors were taken from a female donor who had a heart transplant and CMV viremia. The CDR3 runs from the conserved cysteine through the conserved F or W. A D gene is named only where the DNA matches it firmly. Size tells how often a clone was seen (once, few, many) or the class of an expanded clone, and some rows leave it out.

TRBV5-1	-	TRBD1	TRBJ2-1	TGCGCCAGCTGGGACAGTAACAATGAGCAGTTCTTC	CASWDSNNEQFF
TRBV19	few	TRBD2	TRBJ2-1	TGTGCCAGTAGTATTGGCCTAGCGGGACTCAATGAGCAGTTCTTC	CASSIGLAGLNEQFF
TRBV11-2	few	TRBD2	TRBJ2-1	TGTGCCAGCAGCTTAACTAGCGGGTTCAACGATGAGCAGTTCTTC	CASSLTSGFNDEQFF